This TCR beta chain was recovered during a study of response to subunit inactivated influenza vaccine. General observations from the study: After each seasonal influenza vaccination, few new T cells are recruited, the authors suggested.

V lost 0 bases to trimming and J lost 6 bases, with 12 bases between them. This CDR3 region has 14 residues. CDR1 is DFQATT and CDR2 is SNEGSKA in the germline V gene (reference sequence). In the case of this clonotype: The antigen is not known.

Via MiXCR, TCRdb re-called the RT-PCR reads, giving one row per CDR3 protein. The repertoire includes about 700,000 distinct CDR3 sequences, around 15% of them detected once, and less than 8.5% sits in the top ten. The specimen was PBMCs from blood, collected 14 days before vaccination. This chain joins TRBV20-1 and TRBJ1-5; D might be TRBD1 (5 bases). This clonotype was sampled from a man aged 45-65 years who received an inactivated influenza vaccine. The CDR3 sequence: CSARDGRVSQPQHF. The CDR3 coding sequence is TGCAGTGCTAGAGATGGCAGGGTTAGTCAGCCCCAGCATTTT.